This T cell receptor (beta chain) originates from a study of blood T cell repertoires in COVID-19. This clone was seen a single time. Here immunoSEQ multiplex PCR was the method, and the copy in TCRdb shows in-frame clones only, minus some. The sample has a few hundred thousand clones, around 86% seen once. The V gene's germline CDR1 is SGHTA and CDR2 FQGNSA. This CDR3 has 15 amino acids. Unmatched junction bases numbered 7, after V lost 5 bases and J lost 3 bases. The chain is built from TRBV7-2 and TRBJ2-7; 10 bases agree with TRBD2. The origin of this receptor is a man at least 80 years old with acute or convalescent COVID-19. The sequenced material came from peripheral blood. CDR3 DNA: TGTGCCAGCAGCCCCGGACTAGCGGAGATCTACGAGCAGTACTTC. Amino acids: CASSPGLAEIYEQYF.